This T cell receptor beta chain was sequenced for a study of cytomegalovirus exposure and HLA in healthy donors. The table came from immunoSEQ multiplex PCR; TCRdb's copy has only in-frame clones and leaves some out. The data show 250,000 to 350,000 clones, with 80% to 90% seen just once and around 0.84% held by the top ten. V shed 5 bases, J shed 7 bases, and the junction held 10 bases outside the gene matches. Germline V gene sequence: CDR1 SEHNR, CDR2 FQNEAQ (reference sequence). The CDR3 extends over 16 amino acids. Sequenced sample: PBMCs. The chain employs TRBV7-9 and TRBJ2-7; 14 bases are shared with TRBD2. The TCR originated in a young woman in good health and CMV-seronegative. The CDR3 DNA sequence: TGTGCCAGCAGCCCCCGGGGACTAGCGGGAGCAGGTGAGCAGTACTTC. It codes for CASSPRGLAGAGEQYF.